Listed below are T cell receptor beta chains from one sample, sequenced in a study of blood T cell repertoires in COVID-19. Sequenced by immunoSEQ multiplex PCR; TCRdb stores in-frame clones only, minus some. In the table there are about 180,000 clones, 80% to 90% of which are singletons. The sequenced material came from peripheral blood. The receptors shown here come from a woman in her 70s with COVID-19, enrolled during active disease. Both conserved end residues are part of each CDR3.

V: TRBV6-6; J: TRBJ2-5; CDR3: CAGRQGIQETQYF
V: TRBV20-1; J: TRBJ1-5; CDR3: CSASISTGTSNQPQHF
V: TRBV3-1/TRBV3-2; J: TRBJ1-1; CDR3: CASSQRGSRTEAFF
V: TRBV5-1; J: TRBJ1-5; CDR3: CASSSDRGLQPQHF
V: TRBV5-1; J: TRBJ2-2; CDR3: CASSLSVTGTNTGELFF
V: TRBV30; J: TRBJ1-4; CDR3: CACPKAGFEKLFF
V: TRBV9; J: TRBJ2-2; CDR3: CASSGQGFGELFF
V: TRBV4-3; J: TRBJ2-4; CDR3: CASSRGRAENIQYF
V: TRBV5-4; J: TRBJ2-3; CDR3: CASSLGGRAGDTQYF
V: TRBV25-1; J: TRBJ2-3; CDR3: CASRVAGGPIDTQYF
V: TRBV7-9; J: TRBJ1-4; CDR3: CASSLGQGAFPATNEKLFF
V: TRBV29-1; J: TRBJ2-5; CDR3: CSVGGQQETQYF
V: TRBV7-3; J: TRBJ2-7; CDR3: CASSLASGVYEQYF
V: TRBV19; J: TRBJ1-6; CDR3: CASSIVRGGQGAGSPLHF
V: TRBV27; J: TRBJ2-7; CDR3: CASSLTSGGYEQYF
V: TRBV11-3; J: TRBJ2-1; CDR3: CASSREVANEQFF
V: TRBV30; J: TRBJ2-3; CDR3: CAWSTSGRLTDTQYF
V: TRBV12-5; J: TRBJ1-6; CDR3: CASDTDRVSYNSPLHF
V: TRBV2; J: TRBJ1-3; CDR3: CASSWGQGENTIYF
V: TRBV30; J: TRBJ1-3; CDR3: CAWSLSGGRPSGNTIYF
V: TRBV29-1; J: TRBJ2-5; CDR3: CSVELEWQGLETQYF
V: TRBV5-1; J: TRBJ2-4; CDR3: CASSRQGRFYVKNIQYF
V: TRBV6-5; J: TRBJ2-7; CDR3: CASTIQGYEQYF
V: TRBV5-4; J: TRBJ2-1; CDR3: CASSPGTLLNEQFF
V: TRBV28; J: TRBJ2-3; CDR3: CASSTGTSTTDTQYF
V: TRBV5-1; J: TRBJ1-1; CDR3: CASRRQGNLNTEAFF
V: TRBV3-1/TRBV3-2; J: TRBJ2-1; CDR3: CASRFSGTSSYNEQFF
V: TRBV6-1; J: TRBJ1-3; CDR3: CASSDVGQGGNTIYF